This T cell receptor (beta chain) was retrieved from a study of cytotoxic CD8 clonotypes in ibrutinib-treated CLL. TCRdb's copy holds only in-frame clones and misses some; the assay was immunoSEQ multiplex PCR. The sample holds a few hundred thousand clones, under 75% seen once. The V gene's germline CDR1 is SGHVS and CDR2 FQNEAQ. The CDR3 length is 15 residues. Trimming took off 5 bases at V and 6 bases at J, with 19 bases between the two ends. This clone occurred a few times. The chain is built from TRBV7-8 and TRBJ1-2; D might be TRBD1 (6 bases). The source of this sequence is a human donor with chronic lymphocytic leukemia. Specimen: PBMCs, collected after 24 months of ibrutinib treatment. The CDR3 DNA reads TGTGCCAGCAGCATCCGGGACATCCAAAGGGATGGCTACACCTTC. Protein product: CASSIRDIQRDGYTF.